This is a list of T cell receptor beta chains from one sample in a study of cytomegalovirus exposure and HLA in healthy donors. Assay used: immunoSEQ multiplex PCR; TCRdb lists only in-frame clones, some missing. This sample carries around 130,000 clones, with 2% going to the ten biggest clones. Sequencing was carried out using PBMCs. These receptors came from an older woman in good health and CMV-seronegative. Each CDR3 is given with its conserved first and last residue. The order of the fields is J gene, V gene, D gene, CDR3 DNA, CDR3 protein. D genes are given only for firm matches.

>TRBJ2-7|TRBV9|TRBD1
TGTGCCAGCGCCAGGACAGGGACCACGGAGGAGCAGTACTTC
CASARTGTTEEQYF
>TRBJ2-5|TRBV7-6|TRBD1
TGTGCCAGCAGCGCGTTGACAGGGATCCAAGAGACCCAGTACTTC
CASSALTGIQETQYF
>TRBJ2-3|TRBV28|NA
TGTGCCAGCAGTTTTAGGCAGGGGGGTTTAGATACGCAGTATTTT
CASSFRQGGLDTQYF
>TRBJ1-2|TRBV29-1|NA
TGCAGCGTTGAAACCCAGGGTCGTGGCTACACCTTC
CSVETQGRGYTF
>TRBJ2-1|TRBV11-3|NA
TGTGCCAGCAGCTTCAATAACATTGCTGAGCAGTTCTTC
CASSFNNIAEQFF
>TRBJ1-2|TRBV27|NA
TGTGCCAGCAGTTCCTACCTCGGAGGGTCGACGGGTTCATATGGCTACACCTTC
CASSSYLGGSTGSYGYTF
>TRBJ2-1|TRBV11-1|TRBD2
TGTGCCAGCAGCCCGGGACTAGCGGGATACAATGAGCAGTTCTTC
CASSPGLAGYNEQFF
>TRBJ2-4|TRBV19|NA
TGTGCCAGTACCCCACAGGGTCAAGCAAGCTTAAGAAGGCAGGAAAACATTCAGTACTTC
CASTPQGQASLRRQENIQYF
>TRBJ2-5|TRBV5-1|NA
TGCGCCAGCAGCTTCGGTGGTCCAGAGACCCAGTACTTC
CASSFGGPETQYF
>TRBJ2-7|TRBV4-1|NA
TGCGCCAGCAGCCAGAGCTCCGTCAGGGGCGACTCCTACGAGCAGTACTTC
CASSQSSVRGDSYEQYF
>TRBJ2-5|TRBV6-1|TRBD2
TGTGCCAGTGTGACTAGCGGGGAAGAGACCCAGTACTTC
CASVTSGEETQYF
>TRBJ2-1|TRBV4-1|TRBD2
TGCGCCAGCAGCCCAGAGCCGGGACTAGCGGGGGGTGGTGAGCAGTTCTTC
CASSPEPGLAGGGEQFF
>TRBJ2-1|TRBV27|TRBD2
TGTGCCAGCAAACCTAGCGGGGGCAGCTCCTACAATGAGCAGTTCTTC
CASKPSGGSSYNEQFF
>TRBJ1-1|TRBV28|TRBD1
TGTGCCAGCAGTCCCCGACAGGGGCACACTGAAGCTTTCTTT
CASSPRQGHTEAFF
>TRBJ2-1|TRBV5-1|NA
TGCGCCAGCAGCTTGAGGCAGGGTGGTTACAATGAGCAGTTCTTC
CASSLRQGGYNEQFF
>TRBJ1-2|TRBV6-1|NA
TGTGCCAGCAGTGAGAGGCGCCAGGGTAGTCGCTACACCTTC
CASSERRQGSRYTF
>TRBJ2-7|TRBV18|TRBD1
TGTGCCAGCTCCCGCTCCCGGACAGGGTTCTACGAGCAGTACTTC
CASSRSRTGFYEQYF
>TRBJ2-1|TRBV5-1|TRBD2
TGCGCCAGCAGCGACACCGCTAGCGGGAGTTACAATGAGCAGTTCTTC
CASSDTASGSYNEQFF
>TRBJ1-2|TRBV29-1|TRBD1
TGCAGCGCTCAAGGGACAGCTACTAACTATGGCTACACCTTC
CSAQGTATNYGYTF
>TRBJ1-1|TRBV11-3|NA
TGTGCCAGCAGCCTAGAGGGCAGCCGTGAAGCTTTCTTT
CASSLEGSREAFF
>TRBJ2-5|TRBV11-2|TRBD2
TGTGCCAGCAGTACCCCCGGGACTAGCGCGACAATGAGGGAGACCCAGTACTTC
CASSTPGTSATMRETQYF
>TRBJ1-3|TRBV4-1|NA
TGCGCCAGCAGCCGGCCGGGTCGTTCGAGCTCTGGAAACACCATATATTTT
CASSRPGRSSSGNTIYF
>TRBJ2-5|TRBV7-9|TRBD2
TGTGCCAGCAGCTTAGGTGGGGGGGTCTACCAAGAGACCCAGTACTTC
CASSLGGGVYQETQYF
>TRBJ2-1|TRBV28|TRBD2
TGTGCCAGCAGTGCCCGACTAGCGGGGAGGGATGAGCAGTTCTTC
CASSARLAGRDEQFF
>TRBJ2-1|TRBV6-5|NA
TGTGCCAGCAGCCGACGGCGCGGGACGTACAATGAGCAGTTCTTC
CASSRRRGTYNEQFF
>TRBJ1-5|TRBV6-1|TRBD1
TGTGCCAGCTCGGGACAGAACAATCAGCCCCAGCATTTT
CASSGQNNQPQHF
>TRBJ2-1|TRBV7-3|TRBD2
TGTGCCAGCAGCTTACAGCGGGAGAATGAGCAGTTCTTC
CASSLQRENEQFF
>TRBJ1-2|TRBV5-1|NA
TGCGCCAGCAGCTTCCTGGACACCGGAGGCTACACCTTC
CASSFLDTGGYTF
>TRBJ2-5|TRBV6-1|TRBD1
TGTGCCAGCAGCGGGACAGGGAGGGCGAAGACCCAGTACTTC
CASSGTGRAKTQYF
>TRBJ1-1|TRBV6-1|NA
TGTGCCAGCAGTGCAACAGATAGTGGCACTGAAGCTTTCTTT
CASSATDSGTEAFF
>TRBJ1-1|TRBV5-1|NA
TGCGCCAGCAGCGGCGGGAGGGGGAACACTGAAGCTTTCTTT
CASSGGRGNTEAFF
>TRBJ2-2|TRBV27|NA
TGTGCCAGCAGTCGGACTCGAAGCCTAGCAAACACCGGGGAGCTGTTTTTT
CASSRTRSLANTGELFF
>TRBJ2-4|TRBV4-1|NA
TGCGCCAGCAGCCAGATGACAGAAAGCCTAGCCAAAAACATTCAGTACTTC
CASSQMTESLAKNIQYF
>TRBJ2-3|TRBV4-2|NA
TGTGCCAGCAGCCAAGATACTCCGGATACGCAGTATTTT
CASSQDTPDTQYF
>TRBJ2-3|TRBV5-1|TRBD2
TGCGCCAGCAGCTTGGATAGCGGGGGAGCCACAGATACGCAGTATTTT
CASSLDSGGATDTQYF
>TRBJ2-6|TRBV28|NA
TGTGCCAGCAGTCTACCAGGGGTGGGGGCCAACGTCCTGACTTTC
CASSLPGVGANVLTF
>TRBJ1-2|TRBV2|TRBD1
TGTGCCAGCAGTCCGGACAGGACCTATGGCTACACCTTC
CASSPDRTYGYTF
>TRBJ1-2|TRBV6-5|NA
TGTGCCAGCAGTTACTCGACCCGTGGGCCCTATGGCTACACCTTC
CASSYSTRGPYGYTF
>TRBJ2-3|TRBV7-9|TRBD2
TGTGCCAGCAGCTTGCGGGGGGGCCAAGCAGATACGCAGTATTTT
CASSLRGGQADTQYF
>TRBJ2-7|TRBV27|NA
TGTGCCAGCAGCTCTAATTCCTACGAGCAGTACTTC
CASSSNSYEQYF